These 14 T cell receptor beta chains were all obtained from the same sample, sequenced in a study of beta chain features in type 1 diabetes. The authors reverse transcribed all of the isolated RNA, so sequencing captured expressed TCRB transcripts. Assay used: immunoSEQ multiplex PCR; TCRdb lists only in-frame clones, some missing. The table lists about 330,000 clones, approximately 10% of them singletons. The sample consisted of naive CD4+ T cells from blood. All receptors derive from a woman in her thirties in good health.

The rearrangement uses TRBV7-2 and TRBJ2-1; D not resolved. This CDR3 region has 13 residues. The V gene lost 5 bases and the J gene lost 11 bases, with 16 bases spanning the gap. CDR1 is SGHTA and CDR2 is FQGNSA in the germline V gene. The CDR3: CASSPGEARQQFF. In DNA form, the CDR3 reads TGTGCCAGCAGCCCGGGTGAGGCTCGGCAGCAGTTCTTC.

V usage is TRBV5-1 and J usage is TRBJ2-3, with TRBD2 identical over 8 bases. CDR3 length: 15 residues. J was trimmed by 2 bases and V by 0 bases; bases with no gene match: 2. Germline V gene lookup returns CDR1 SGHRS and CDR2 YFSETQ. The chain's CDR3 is CASSLVAGYTDTQYF. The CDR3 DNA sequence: TGCGCCAGCAGCTTGGTAGCGGGGTACACAGATACGCAGTATTTT.

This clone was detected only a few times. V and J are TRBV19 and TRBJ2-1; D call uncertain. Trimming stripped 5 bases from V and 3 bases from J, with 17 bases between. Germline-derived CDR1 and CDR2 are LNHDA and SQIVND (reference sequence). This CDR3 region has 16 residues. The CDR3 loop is CASSPVDQRNYNEQFF. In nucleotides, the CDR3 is TGTGCCAGTAGTCCCGTTGACCAGCGTAACTACAATGAGCAGTTCTTC.

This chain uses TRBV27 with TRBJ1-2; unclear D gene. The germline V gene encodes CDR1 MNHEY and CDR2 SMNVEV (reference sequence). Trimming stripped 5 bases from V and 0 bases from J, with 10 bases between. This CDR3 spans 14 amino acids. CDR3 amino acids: CASSRIDSNYGYTF. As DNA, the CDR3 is TGTGCCAGCAGTCGTATAGATTCTAACTATGGCTACACCTTC.

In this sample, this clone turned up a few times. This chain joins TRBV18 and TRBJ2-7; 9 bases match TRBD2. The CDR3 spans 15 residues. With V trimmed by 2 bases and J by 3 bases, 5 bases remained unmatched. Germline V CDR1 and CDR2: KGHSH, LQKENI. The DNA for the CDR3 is TGTGCCAGCTCACCAAGGGGTAGCGGGAGCTACGAGCAGTACTTC. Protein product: CASSPRGSGSYEQYF.

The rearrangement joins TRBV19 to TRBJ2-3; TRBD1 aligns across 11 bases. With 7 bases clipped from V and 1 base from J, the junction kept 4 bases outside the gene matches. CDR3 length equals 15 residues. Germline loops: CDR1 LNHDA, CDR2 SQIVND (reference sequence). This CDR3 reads CASKKDRGRTDTQYF. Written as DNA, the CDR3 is TGTGCCAGTAAAAAGGACAGGGGGCGCACAGATACGCAGTATTTT. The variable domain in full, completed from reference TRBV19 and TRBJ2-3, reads DGGITQSPKYLFRKEGQNVTLSCEQNLNHDAMYWYRQDPGQGLRLIYYSQIVNDFQKGDIAEGYSVSREKKESFPLTVTSAQKNPTAFYLCASKKDRGRTDTQYFGPGTRLTVL.

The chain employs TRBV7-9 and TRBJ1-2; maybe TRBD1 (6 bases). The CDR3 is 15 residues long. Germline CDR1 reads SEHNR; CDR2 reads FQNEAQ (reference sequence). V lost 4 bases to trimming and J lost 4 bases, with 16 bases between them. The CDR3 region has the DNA TGTGCCAGCAGCTCAACCGGACAGACAGCCTATGGCTACACCTTC. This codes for CASSSTGQTAYGYTF.

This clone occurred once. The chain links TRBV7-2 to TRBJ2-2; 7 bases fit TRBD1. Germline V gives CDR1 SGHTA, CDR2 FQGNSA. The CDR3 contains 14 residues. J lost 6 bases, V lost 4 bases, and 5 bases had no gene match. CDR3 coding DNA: TGTGCCAGCAGCTCGGGACAGTTGGCCGGGGAGCTGTTTTTT. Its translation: CASSSGQLAGELFF.

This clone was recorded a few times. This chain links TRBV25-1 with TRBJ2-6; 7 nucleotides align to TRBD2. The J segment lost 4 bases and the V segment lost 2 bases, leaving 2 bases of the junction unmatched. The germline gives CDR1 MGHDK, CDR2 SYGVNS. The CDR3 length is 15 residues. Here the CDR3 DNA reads TGTGCCAGCAGTGAAAGCGGGGTCGGGGCCAACGTCCTGACTTTC. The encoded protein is CASSESGVGANVLTF. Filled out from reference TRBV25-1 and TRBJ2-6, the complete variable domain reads EADIYQTPRYLVIGTGKKITLECSQTMGHDKMYWYQQDPGMELHLIHYSYGVNSTEKGDLSSESTVSRIRTEHFPLTLESARPSHTSQYLCASSESGVGANVLTFGAGSRLTVL.

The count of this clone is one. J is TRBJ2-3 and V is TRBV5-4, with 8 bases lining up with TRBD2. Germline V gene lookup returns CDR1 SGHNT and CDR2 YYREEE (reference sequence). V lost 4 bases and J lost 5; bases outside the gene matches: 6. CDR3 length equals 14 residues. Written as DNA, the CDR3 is TGTGCCAGCAGCCAAAAGGGACTAGAAGATACGCAGTATTTT. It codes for CASSQKGLEDTQYF.

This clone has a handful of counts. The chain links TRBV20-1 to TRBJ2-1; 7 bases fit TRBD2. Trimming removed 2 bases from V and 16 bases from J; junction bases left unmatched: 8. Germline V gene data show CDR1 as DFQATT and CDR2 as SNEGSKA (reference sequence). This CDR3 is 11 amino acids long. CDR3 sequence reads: CSARLVREEFF. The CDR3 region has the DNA TGCAGTGCTAGATTGGTACGGGAGGAATTCTTC.

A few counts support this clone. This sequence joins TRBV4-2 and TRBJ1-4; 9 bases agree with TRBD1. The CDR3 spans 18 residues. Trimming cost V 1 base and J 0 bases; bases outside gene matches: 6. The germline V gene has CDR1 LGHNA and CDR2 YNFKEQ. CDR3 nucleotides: TGTGCCAGCAGCCAAGTCGGACAGGGGATTGCAACTAATGAAAAACTGTTTTTT. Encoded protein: CASSQVGQGIATNEKLFF.

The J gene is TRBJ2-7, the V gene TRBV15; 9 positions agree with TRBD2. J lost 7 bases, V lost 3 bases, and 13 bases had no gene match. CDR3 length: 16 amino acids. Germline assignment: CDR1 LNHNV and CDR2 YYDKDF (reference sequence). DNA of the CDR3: TGTGCCACCAGCAGGCCAGGTCGCGGGGGGGTGTGGGAGCAGTACTTC. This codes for CATSRPGRGGVWEQYF.

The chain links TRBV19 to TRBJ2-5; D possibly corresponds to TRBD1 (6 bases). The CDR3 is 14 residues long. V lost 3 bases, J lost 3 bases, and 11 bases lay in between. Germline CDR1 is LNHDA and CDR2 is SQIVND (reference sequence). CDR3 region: CASSIRAGEETQYF. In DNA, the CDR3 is TGTGCCAGTAGTATCCGGGCAGGGGAAGAGACCCAGTACTTC.